The rows below give T cell receptor beta chains drawn from one sample of a study of blood T cell repertoires in COVID-19. The protocol was immunoSEQ multiplex PCR, while the TCRdb copy is restricted to in-frame clones and leaves out a portion. The sample carries under 25,000 clones, 65% to 90% recorded once. Sequenced sample: peripheral blood. Source of these receptors: a man between 65 and 79 years old with acute or convalescent COVID-19. Each CDR3 is given with its conserved first and last residue. The D gene is left open where the match is weak. For some rows the clone size is stated as once, few or many, or as a class when expanded; others skip it.

d_call | j_call | clone_size | cdr3_length | v_call | cdr3_aa | cdr3_nt
- | TRBJ1-1 | few | 14 | TRBV3-1/TRBV3-2 | CASSAGLGNTEAFF | TGTGCCAGCAGCGCAGGGTTAGGGAACACTGAAGCTTTCTTT
- | TRBJ1-4 | - | 14 | TRBV5-4 | CASSLDLSGGKLFF | TGTGCCAGCAGCTTGGATTTGTCCGGAGGGAAACTGTTTTTT
- | TRBJ2-1 | - | 14 | TRBV10-1 | CASSRGGARNEQFF | TGCGCCAGCAGTCGAGGGGGGGCCCGTAATGAGCAGTTCTTC
TRBD2 | TRBJ2-3 | - | 19 | TRBV7-9 | CASSDTGTSGRGWTDTQYF | TGTGCCAGCAGCGACACCGGGACTAGCGGGAGAGGTTGGACAGATACGCAGTATTTT
TRBD1 | TRBJ1-2 | - | 13 | TRBV6-4 | CASRSDRGTGYTF | TGTGCCAGCCGCTCGGACAGGGGGACTGGCTACACCTTC
- | TRBJ2-7 | - | 11 | TRBV29-1 | CSVEDRDWRYF | TGCAGCGTTGAAGACCGGGACTGGCGGTACTTC
TRBD1 | TRBJ2-7 | - | 15 | TRBV5-5 | CASSSAGTGSYEQYF | TGTGCCAGCAGCTCGGCCGGGACAGGGAGCTACGAGCAGTACTTC
- | TRBJ2-1 | - | 14 | TRBV25-1 | CAMIKGEDYNEQFF | TGTGCCATGATAAAGGGGGAAGACTACAATGAGCAGTTCTTC
- | TRBJ1-3 | - | 13 | TRBV27 | CASRRIAGNTIYF | TGTGCCAGCAGGAGGATAGCGGGAAACACCATATATTTT
- | TRBJ2-3 | - | 14 | TRBV24-1 | CATSDDRYTDTQYF | TGTGCCACCAGTGATGACAGATACACAGATACGCAGTATTTT
TRBD1 | TRBJ1-2 | - | 15 | TRBV7-3 | CASSFRQGWVRGYTF | TGTGCCAGCAGCTTTCGACAGGGTTGGGTCAGAGGCTACACCTTC
- | TRBJ2-2 | - | 15 | TRBV19 | CASSPDREDTGELFF | TGTGCCAGTAGTCCCGACAGGGAGGACACCGGGGAGCTGTTTTTT
TRBD1 | TRBJ1-2 | - | 13 | TRBV9 | CASSPQGTAGYTF | TGTGCCAGCAGCCCCCAAGGGACAGCTGGCTACACCTTC
- | TRBJ1-1 | - | 13 | TRBV7-9 | CASSFPGYPEAFF | TGTGCCAGCAGCTTCCCAGGGTACCCTGAAGCTTTCTTT
TRBD1 | TRBJ2-2 | - | 14 | TRBV18 | CASSRDREAGELFF | TGTGCCAGCTCCCGGGACAGGGAGGCCGGGGAGCTGTTTTTT
TRBD2 | TRBJ2-7 | - | 15 | TRBV19 | CASSTGTSGAYEQYF | TGTGCCAGTAGTACAGGGACTAGCGGGGCCTACGAGCAGTACTTC
- | TRBJ1-2 | - | 14 | TRBV5-1 | CASSSYPGGAGYTF | TGCGCCAGCAGCTCCTACCCGGGGGGGGCCGGCTACACCTTC
TRBD2 | TRBJ2-7 | - | 17 | TRBV7-8 | CASSLTPSGRRTYEQYF | TGTGCCAGCAGCTTAACCCCTAGCGGGAGAAGGACCTACGAGCAGTACTTC
- | TRBJ2-6 | - | 14 | TRBV30 | CACNSGAGANVLTF | TGTGCCTGTAATTCAGGGGCTGGGGCCAACGTCCTGACTTTC
TRBD1 | TRBJ2-7 | few | 14 | TRBV6-5 | CASSTGQAATEQYF | TGTGCCAGCAGCACGGGACAGGCCGCGACCGAGCAGTACTTC
- | TRBJ2-7 | once | 17 | TRBV4-1 | CASSSSSKGGDLYEQYF | TGCGCCAGCAGCTCGTCCTCGAAAGGGGGGGACCTCTACGAGCAGTACTTC
- | TRBJ1-2 | - | 16 | TRBV4-3 | CASSQEPLRGGYGYTF | TGCGCCAGCAGCCAAGAACCTTTACGAGGGGGCTATGGCTACACCTTC
- | TRBJ2-1 | - | 13 | TRBV5-1 | CASSSAGAMEQFF | TGCGCCAGCAGCTCGGCTGGGGCCATGGAGCAGTTCTTC
TRBD1 | TRBJ2-7 | - | 15 | TRBV5-1 | CASSLQTGPTYEQYF | TGCGCCAGCAGCTTACAGACAGGGCCTACCTACGAGCAGTACTTC
TRBD1 | TRBJ1-2 | many | 16 | TRBV30 | CAWSIKGAYRVSGYTF | TGTGCCTGGAGTATAAAGGGGGCTTATCGAGTAAGTGGCTACACCTTC
TRBD1 | TRBJ1-1 | - | 14 | TRBV10-3 | CAIRGQGMNTEAFF | TGTGCCATCAGAGGACAGGGGATGAACACTGAAGCTTTCTTT
TRBD1 | TRBJ1-1 | few | 14 | TRBV4-3 | CASSLDRASTEAFF | TGCGCCAGCAGCCTGGACAGGGCTAGCACTGAAGCTTTCTTT
- | TRBJ2-1 | few | 13 | TRBV7-9 | CASSLDRDNEQFF | TGTGCCAGCAGCTTAGATCGGGACAATGAGCAGTTCTTC
- | TRBJ1-1 | - | 13 | TRBV5-1 | CASSLQEGTEAFF | TGCGCCAGCAGCCTACAGGAAGGAACTGAAGCTTTCTTT
- | TRBJ1-1 | - | 14 | TRBV10-3 | CAITLTGEDTEAFF | TGTGCCATCACCCTCACGGGGGAAGACACTGAAGCTTTCTTT
- | TRBJ2-3 | - | 13 | TRBV7-2 | CASSLTGTDTQYF | TGTGCCAGCAGCTTAACGGGCACAGATACGCAGTATTTT
- | TRBJ1-1 | - | 13 | TRBV9 | CASSADRSTEAFF | TGTGCCAGCAGCGCCGACAGATCCACTGAAGCTTTCTTT
TRBD2 | TRBJ2-1 | once | 14 | TRBV27 | CASSKAGVHNEQFF | TGTGCCAGCAGTAAAGCGGGAGTACACAATGAGCAGTTCTTC
TRBD2 | TRBJ2-2 | once | 19 | TRBV11-2 | CASSLIFGGFGGETGELFF | TGTGCCAGCAGCTTAATATTTGGCGGTTTCGGGGGGGAGACCGGGGAGCTGTTTTTT
TRBD2 | TRBJ2-1 | - | 16 | TRBV4-3 | CASSQGSAGGSNEQFF | TGCGCCAGCAGCCAAGGATCAGCGGGGGGGTCGAATGAGCAGTTCTTC
- | TRBJ2-7 | - | 14 | TRBV5-6 | CASSFSGRPHEQYF | TGTGCCAGCAGCTTTTCAGGGAGGCCCCACGAGCAGTACTTC
TRBD2 | TRBJ2-3 | - | 19 | TRBV7-6 | CASSSLGRTSGSITDTQYF | TGTGCCAGCAGCTCGCTCGGTCGGACTAGCGGGAGTATTACAGATACGCAGTATTTT
- | TRBJ1-2 | - | 17 | TRBV10-3 | CASALTPYAASRYGYTF | TGTGCCTCCGCCCTCACTCCTTACGCGGCTTCCCGCTATGGCTACACCTTC
TRBD1 | TRBJ1-2 | - | 16 | TRBV28 | CASFGGSPGQGDGYTF | TGTGCCAGCTTCGGGGGATCCCCGGGACAGGGGGATGGCTACACCTTC
- | TRBJ2-7 | - | 13 | TRBV3-1/TRBV3-2 | CASSATGLGEQYF | TGTGCCAGCAGCGCCACAGGGTTAGGCGAGCAGTACTTC
TRBD1 | TRBJ2-7 | - | 13 | TRBV3-1/TRBV3-2 | CASSPRDREVVYF | TGTGCCAGCAGCCCCCGGGACAGGGAAGTAGTGTACTTC
- | TRBJ1-1 | - | 15 | TRBV4-2 | CASSQVVAGVTEAFF | TGTGCCAGCAGCCAAGTTGTGGCGGGGGTTACTGAAGCTTTCTTT
- | TRBJ1-5 | - | 13 | TRBV18 | CASSPSGEQPQHF | TGTGCCAGCTCACCAAGCGGGGAACAGCCCCAGCATTTT
- | TRBJ2-7 | - | 14 | TRBV9 | CASSGGLGTYEQYF | TGTGCCAGCAGCGGCGGACTCGGGACCTACGAGCAGTACTTC
- | TRBJ1-1 | - | 13 | TRBV10-3 | CAILGAGVTEAFF | TGTGCCATCCTCGGCGCAGGGGTCACTGAAGCTTTCTTT
TRBD2 | TRBJ2-1 | - | 16 | TRBV28 | CASRSGGGRRHNEQFF | TGTGCCAGCAGGTCCGGGGGAGGGAGAAGGCACAATGAGCAGTTCTTC
TRBD2 | TRBJ2-3 | - | 17 | TRBV20-1 | CSASYYMSSGSTDTQYF | TGCAGTGCTAGTTATTATATGTCTAGCGGGAGCACAGATACGCAGTATTTT